The clone carrying this T cell receptor beta chain turned up a few times. Its antigen is unidentified. This sample is drawn from a study of blood T cells in healthy people across ages. The CDR3 sequence is 18 residues long. Germline V CDR1 and CDR2: MGHRA, YSYEKL. V was cut by 2 bases and J by 3 bases, with 17 bases left in between. Through a sample-barcoded 5' primer and a J-beta primer mix, a second PCR was run for about 6 to 11 cycles. Each of the cDNA molecules was tagged by a template-switch adaptor with 12 random nucleotides. Each CDR3 protein is one row after TCRdb ran MiXCR on the 5' RACE reads. The repertoire holds 650,000 to 800,000 distinct CDR3 sequences, with around 42% as singletons. Study results and caveats: A roughly linear age-dependent decrease characterized TCR beta diversity per million T cells. The unknown donor CMV status may have confounded expanded clonotype changes.

The receptor was isolated from a man aged 55 to 69 in good health. The sequenced sample consisted of blood. The chain has TRBV4-1 and TRBJ2-6; D possibly uses TRBD1 or TRBD2 (5 bases each). The CDR3 spells CASSQPWGRGRGANVLTF. The CDR3 DNA follows: TGCGCCAGCAGCCAACCCTGGGGAAGGGGACGTGGGGCCAACGTCCTGACTTTC.